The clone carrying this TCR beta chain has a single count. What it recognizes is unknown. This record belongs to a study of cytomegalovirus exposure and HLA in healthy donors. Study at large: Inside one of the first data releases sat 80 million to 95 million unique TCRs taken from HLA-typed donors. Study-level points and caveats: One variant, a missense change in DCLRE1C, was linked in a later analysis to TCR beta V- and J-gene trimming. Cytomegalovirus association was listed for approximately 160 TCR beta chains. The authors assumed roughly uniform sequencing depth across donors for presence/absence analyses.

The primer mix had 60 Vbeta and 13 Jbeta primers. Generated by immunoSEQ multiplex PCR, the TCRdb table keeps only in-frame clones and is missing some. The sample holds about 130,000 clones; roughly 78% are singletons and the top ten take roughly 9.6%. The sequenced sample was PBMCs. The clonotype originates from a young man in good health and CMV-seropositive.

The CDR3 sequence: CASSPRQDTEKLFF. In nucleotides, the CDR3 is TGTGCCAGTAGTCCCCGACAGGATACTGAAAAACTGTTTTTT. The J gene is TRBJ1-4, the V gene TRBV19, with D perhaps matching TRBD1 (6 bases). The V end was cut by 5 bases, the J end by 7 bases, with 14 bases between. This CDR3 comprises 14 residues. The germline V gene encodes CDR1 LNHDA and CDR2 SQIVND (reference sequence).